The entry below describes one T cell receptor (beta chain). Its antigen remains unidentified. The sample is drawn from a study of T-cell memory formation after mild COVID-19. The study's findings and limits: Confirmation of SARS-CoV-2 specificity was lacking for second-wave clones peaking day 37.

TCRdb re-analysed the 5' RACE reads in MiXCR, keeping a single row per CDR3 protein. The sample has over 300,000 distinct CDR3 sequences; approximately 22% are singletons. V lost 2 bases and J lost 5; bases outside the gene matches: 3. The CDR3 runs to 14 residues. CDR1 and CDR2 from the germline V gene are KGHSH and LQKENI. The clonotype was recovered from a man younger than 35 who had mild COVID-19 (a few samples of this study predate the infection). Cell type and time point are not known. Sequencing used PBMCs or a T cell subset sorted from them (not recorded which). The chain has TRBV18 and TRBJ1-5, with 7 bases identical to TRBD1. The CDR3 DNA is TGTGCCAGCTCACCAGACAGGGCCGATCAGCCCCAGCATTTT. It yields the protein CASSPDRADQPQHF.